The sequence of this T cell receptor (beta chain) was determined in a study of immune cell composition in non-small cell lung cancer. On the study more broadly: Most cases were lung adenocarcinoma or squamous cell carcinoma.

Sequencing used immunoSEQ multiplex PCR; TCRdb keeps in-frame clones, though not all of them. Of about 2,500 clones listed, around 67% are singletons. V lost 4 bases, J lost 8 bases, and 8 bases stayed unmatched. This CDR3 has 16 amino acids. In germline, CDR1 is SGHNT, CDR2 YYREEE (reference sequence). This clone appeared a single time. Normal lung sampling was at least 3 cm from the tumour, as distant as possible. This TCR derives from a human donor with non-small cell lung cancer. The sample comprised non-adjacent lung tissue. This chain connects TRBV5-4 to TRBJ2-1; 14 nucleotides align to TRBD2. The CDR3 DNA sequence: TGTGCCAGCAGCGCGGGACTAGCGGGAGCCGGGGATGAGCAGTTCTTC. This sequence encodes CASSAGLAGAGDEQFF.